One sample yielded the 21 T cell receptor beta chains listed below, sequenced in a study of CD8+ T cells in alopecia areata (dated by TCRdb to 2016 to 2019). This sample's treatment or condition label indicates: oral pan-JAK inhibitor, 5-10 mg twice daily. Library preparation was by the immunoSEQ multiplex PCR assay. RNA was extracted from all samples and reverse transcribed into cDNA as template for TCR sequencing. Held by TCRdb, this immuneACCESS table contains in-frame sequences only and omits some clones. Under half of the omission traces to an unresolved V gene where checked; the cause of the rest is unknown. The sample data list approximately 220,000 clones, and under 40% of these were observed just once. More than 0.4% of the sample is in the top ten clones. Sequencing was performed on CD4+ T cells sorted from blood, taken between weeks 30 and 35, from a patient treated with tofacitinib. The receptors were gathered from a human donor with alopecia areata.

CDR3 loop: CAWSVSLNQPQHF. Written as DNA, the CDR3 is TGTGCCTGGAGTGTGTCTTTGAATCAGCCCCAGCATTTT. The chain couples TRBV30 to TRBJ1-5; D ambiguous. Trimming took 0 bases from V and 4 from J, leaving 7 bases between them. This CDR3 contains 13 residues. Germline V gene lookup returns CDR1 GTSNPN and CDR2 SVGIG (reference sequence). The full variable domain, completed using reference TRBV30 and TRBJ1-5, is SQTIHQWPATLVQPVGSPLSLECTVEGTSNPNLYWYRQAAGRGLQLLFYSVGIGQISSEVPQNLSASRPQDRQFILSSKKLLLSDSGFYLCAWSVSLNQPQHFGDGTRLSIL.

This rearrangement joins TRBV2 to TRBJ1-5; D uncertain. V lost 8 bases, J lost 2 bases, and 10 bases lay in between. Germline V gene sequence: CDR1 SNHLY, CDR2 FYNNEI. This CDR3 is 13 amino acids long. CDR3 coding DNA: TGTGCCAGCCTCTCAGAACGCAATCAGCCCCAGCATTTT. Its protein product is CASLSERNQPQHF. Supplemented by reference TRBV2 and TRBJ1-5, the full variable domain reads EPEVTQTPSHQVTQMGQEVILRCVPISNHLYFYWYRQILGQKVEFLVSFYNNEISEKSEIFDDQFSVERPDGSNFTLKIRSTKLEDSAMYFCASLSERNQPQHFGDGTRLSIL.

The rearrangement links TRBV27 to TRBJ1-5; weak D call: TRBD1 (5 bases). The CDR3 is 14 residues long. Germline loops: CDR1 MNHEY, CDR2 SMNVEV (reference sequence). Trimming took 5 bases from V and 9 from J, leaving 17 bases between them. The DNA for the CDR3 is TGTGCCAGCAGTCCACTTTCAGGGATAGGGCCCCAGCATTTT. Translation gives CASSPLSGIGPQHF.

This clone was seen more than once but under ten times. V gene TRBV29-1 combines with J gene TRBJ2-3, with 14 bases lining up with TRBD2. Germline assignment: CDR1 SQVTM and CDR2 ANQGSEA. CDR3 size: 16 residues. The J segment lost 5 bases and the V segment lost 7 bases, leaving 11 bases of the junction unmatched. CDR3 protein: CSAEGGLAGGGDTQYF. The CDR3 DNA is TGCAGCGCGGAGGGAGGACTAGCGGGAGGAGGAGATACGCAGTATTTT.

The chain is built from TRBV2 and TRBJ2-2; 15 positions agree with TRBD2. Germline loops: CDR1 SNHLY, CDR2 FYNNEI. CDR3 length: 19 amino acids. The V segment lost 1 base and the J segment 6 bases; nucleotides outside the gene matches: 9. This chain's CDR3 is CASSEERFGLAGGAGELFF. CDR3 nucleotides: TGTGCCAGCAGTGAAGAAAGGTTCGGACTAGCGGGAGGGGCCGGGGAGCTGTTTTTT.

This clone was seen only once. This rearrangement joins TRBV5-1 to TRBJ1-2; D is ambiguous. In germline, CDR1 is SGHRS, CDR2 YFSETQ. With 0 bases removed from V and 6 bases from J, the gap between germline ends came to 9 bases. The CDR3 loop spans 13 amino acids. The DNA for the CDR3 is TGCGCCAGCAGCTTGGGCGCCCTCGATGGCTACACCTTC. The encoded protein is CASSLGALDGYTF.

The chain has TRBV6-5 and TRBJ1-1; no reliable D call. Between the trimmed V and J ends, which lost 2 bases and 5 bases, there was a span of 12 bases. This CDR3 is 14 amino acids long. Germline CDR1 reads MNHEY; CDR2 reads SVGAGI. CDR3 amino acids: CASSYAGGRTEAFF. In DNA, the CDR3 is TGTGCCAGCAGTTACGCGGGCGGGAGGACTGAAGCTTTCTTT.

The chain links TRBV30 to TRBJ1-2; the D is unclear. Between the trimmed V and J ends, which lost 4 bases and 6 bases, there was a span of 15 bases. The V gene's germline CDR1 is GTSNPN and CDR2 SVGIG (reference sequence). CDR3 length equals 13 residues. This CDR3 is CAWNWQPRDGYTF. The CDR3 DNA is TGTGCCTGGAATTGGCAGCCCCGGGATGGCTACACCTTC. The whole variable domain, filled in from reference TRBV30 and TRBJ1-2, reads SQTIHQWPATLVQPVGSPLSLECTVEGTSNPNLYWYRQAAGRGLQLLFYSVGIGQISSEVPQNLSASRPQDRQFILSSKKLLLSDSGFYLCAWNWQPRDGYTFGSGTRLTVV.

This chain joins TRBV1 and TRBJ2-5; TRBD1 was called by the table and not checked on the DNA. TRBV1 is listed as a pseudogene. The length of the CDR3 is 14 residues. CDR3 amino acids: CTSSLIGGKETQYF. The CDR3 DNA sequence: TGCACCAGCAGTCTTATAGGGGGTAAAGAGACCCAGTACTTC.

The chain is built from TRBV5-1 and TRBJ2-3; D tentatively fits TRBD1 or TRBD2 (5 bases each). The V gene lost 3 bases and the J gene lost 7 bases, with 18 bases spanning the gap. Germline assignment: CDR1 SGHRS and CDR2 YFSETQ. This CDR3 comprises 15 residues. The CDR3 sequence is CASSSGTAVWNTQYF. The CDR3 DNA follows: TGCGCCAGCAGCTCCGGGACGGCGGTTTGGAATACGCAGTATTTT. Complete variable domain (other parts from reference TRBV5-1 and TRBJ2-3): KAGVTQTPRYLIKTRGQQVTLSCSPISGHRSVSWYQQTPGQGLQFLFEYFSETQRNKGNFPGRFSGRQFSNSRSEMNVSTLELGDSALYLCASSSGTAVWNTQYFGPGTRLTVL.

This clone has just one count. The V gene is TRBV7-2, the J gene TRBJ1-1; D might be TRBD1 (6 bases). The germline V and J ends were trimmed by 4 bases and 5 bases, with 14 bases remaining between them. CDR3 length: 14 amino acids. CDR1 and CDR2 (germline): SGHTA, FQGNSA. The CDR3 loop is CASSSHGGGTEAFF. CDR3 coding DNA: TGTGCCAGCAGCTCCCACGGAGGGGGGACTGAAGCTTTCTTT.

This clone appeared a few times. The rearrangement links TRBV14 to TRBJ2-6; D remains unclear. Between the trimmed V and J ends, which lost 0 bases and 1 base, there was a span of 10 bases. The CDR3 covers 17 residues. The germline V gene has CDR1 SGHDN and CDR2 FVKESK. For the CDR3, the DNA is TGTGCCAGCAGCCAAGATGTCAGGTTATCTGGGGCCAACGTCCTGACTTTC. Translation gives CASSQDVRLSGANVLTF.

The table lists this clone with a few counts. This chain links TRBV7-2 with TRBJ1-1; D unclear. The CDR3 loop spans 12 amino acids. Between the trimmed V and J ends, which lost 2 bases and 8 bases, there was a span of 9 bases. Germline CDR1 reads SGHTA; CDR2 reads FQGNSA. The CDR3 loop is CASSLFVIEAFF. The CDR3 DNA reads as TGTGCCAGCAGCTTATTCGTAATAGAAGCTTTCTTT.

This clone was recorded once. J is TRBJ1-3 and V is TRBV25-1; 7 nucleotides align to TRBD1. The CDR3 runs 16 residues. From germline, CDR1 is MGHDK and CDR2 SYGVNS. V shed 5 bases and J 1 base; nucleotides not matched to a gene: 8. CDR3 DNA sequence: TGTGCCAGCAGTAGGGGACAGCGTACTTCTGGAAACACCATATATTTT. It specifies CASSRGQRTSGNTIYF.

The CDR3 nucleotides are TGCGCCAGCAGCTTGGCTGAGCTCTATGGCTACACCTTC. It specifies CASSLAELYGYTF. V usage is TRBV5-1 and J usage is TRBJ1-2; no definite D call. Germline CDR1 and CDR2: SGHRS and YFSETQ. Trimming stripped 0 bases from V and 4 bases from J, with 7 bases between. The CDR3 totals 13 residues.

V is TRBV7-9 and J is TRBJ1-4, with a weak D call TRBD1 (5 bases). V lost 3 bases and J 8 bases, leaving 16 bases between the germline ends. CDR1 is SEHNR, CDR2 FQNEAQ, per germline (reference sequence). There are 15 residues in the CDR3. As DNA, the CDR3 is TGTGCCAGCAGCTTGGGCCGCAGGGTTGGCGAAAAACTGTTTTTT. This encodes CASSLGRRVGEKLFF. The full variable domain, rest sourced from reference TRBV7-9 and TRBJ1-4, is DTGVSQNPRHKITKRGQNVTFRCDPISEHNRLYWYRQTLGQGPEFLTYFQNEAQLEKSRLLSDRFSAERPKGSFSTLEIQRTEQGDSAMYLCASSLGRRVGEKLFFGSGTQLSVL.

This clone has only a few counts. CDR3 protein: CASSQGVGVGEQYF. The CDR3 DNA reads as TGCGCCAGCAGCCAAGGCGTGGGAGTGGGCGAGCAGTACTTC. The V gene is TRBV4-1, the J gene TRBJ2-7, with D possibly matching TRBD2 (5 bases). Germline V lookup: CDR1 MGHRA, CDR2 YSYEKL. The V and J ends lost 1 base and 6 bases respectively, with 13 bases between them. This CDR3 is built from 14 residues.

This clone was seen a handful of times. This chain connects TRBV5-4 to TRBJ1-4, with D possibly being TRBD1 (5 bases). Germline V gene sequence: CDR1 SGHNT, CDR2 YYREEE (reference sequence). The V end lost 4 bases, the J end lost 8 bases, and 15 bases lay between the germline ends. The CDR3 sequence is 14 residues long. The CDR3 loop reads CASSATLSGEKLFF. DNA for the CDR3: TGTGCCAGCAGCGCGACACTCTCAGGGGAAAAACTGTTTTTT.

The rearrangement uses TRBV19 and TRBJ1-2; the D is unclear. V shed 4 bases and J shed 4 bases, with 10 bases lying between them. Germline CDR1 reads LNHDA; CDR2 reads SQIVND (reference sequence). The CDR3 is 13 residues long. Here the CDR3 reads CASSRSEIYGYTF. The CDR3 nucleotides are TGTGCCAGTAGTAGAAGCGAAATCTATGGCTACACCTTC.

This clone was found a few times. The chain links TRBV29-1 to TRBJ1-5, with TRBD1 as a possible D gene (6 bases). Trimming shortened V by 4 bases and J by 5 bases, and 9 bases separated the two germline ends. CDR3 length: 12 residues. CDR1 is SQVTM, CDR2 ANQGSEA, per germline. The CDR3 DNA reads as TGCAGCGTTGGCAGGGGAGATCAGCCCCAGCATTTT. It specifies CSVGRGDQPQHF. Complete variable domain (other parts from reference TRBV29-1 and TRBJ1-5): SAVISQKPSRDICQRGTSLTIQCQVDSQVTMMFWYRQQPGQSLTLIATANQGSEATYESGFVIDKFPISRPNLTFSTLTVSNMSPEDSSIYLCSVGRGDQPQHFGDGTRLSIL.

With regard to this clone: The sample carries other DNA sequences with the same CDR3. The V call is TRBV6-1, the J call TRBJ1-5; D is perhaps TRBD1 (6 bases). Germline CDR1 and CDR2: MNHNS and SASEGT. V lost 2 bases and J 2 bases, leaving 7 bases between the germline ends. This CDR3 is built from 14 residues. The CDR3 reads CASSESGGNQPQHF. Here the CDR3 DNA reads TGTGCCAGCAGTGAATCAGGGGGCAATCAGCCCCAGCATTTT.